This entry lists 28 T cell receptor beta chains sequenced from one sample in a study of blood T cell repertoires in COVID-19. Here immunoSEQ multiplex PCR was the method, and the copy in TCRdb shows in-frame clones only, minus some. The sample contains 140,000 to 150,000 clones, over 70% of which appear only once. What was sequenced was peripheral blood. Receptors originate from a man aged 55 to 69 with active or convalescent COVID-19.

This clone came up a few times. The chain has TRBV29-1 and TRBJ2-7, with D perhaps matching TRBD1 (6 bases). V dropped 7 bases and J dropped 1 base, with 14 bases sitting between them. This CDR3 contains 13 residues. Germline V lookup: CDR1 SQVTM, CDR2 ANQGSEA. CDR3 nucleotide sequence: TGCAGCGGATCACAGGGTAAATCCTACGAGCAGTACTTC. As protein: CSGSQGKSYEQYF.

J is TRBJ1-6 and V is TRBV5-6, with D unclear. This CDR3 has 14 amino acids. Germline V gene sequence: CDR1 SGHDT, CDR2 YYEEEE. V dropped 0 bases and J dropped 7 bases, with 8 bases sitting between them. The CDR3 reads CASSLGLLNSPLHF. DNA for the CDR3: TGTGCCAGCAGCTTGGGACTGCTAAATTCACCCCTCCACTTT.

V usage is TRBV9 and J usage is TRBJ2-4; 8 nucleotides agree with TRBD2. Germline CDR1 is SGDLS and CDR2 is YYNGEE. The V and J ends lost 1 base and 10 bases, in that order; junction bases with no gene match: 10. This CDR3 contains 15 residues. The CDR3 protein is CASSVNPTSGNIQYF. CDR3 sequence (DNA): TGTGCCAGCAGCGTAAACCCAACTAGCGGAAATATTCAGTACTTC.

V usage is TRBV6-6 and J usage is TRBJ1-2, with 11 bases aligning to TRBD1. Per the germline V gene, CDR1 is MNHNY and CDR2 is SVGAGI (reference sequence). This CDR3 has 13 residues. The junction had 5 bases not matched to a gene; V was cut back by 7 bases and J by 7 bases. The CDR3 spells CASTGQGAGGYTF. The CDR3 bases are TGTGCCAGCACCGGACAGGGGGCGGGTGGCTACACCTTC.

The V call is TRBV5-6, the J call TRBJ1-1; TRBD1 agrees at 7 bases. This CDR3 is 16 amino acids long. V trimming: 0 bases; J trimming: 1 base; junction bases outside the gene matches: 6. From germline, CDR1 is SGHDT and CDR2 YYEEEE. CDR3 sequence reads: CASSLARQGRNTEAFF. CDR3 nucleotides: TGTGCCAGCAGCTTGGCCCGACAGGGACGGAACACTGAAGCTTTCTTT. Variable domain in full (rest from reference TRBV5-6 and TRBJ1-1): DAGVTQSPTHLIKTRGQQVTLRCSPKSGHDTVSWYQQALGQGPQFIFQYYEEEERQRGNFPDRFSGHQFPNYSSELNVNALLLGDSALYLCASSLARQGRNTEAFFGQGTRLTVV.

The genes are TRBV4-1 and TRBJ2-7; weak D call: TRBD1 (6 bases). CDR1 and CDR2 (germline): MGHRA, YSYEKL. V was cut by 3 bases and J by 1 base, with 16 bases left in between. This CDR3 is built from 16 residues. CDR3 in DNA: TGCGCCAGCAGCCAGGGACCTTTGAGGGGGTCCTACGAGCAGTACTTC. Translation gives CASSQGPLRGSYEQYF.

The chain employs TRBV28 and TRBJ1-5; 8 bases fit TRBD1. CDR1 and CDR2 from the germline V gene are MDHEN and SYDVKM. This CDR3 has 14 residues. V lost 6 bases to trimming and J lost 4 bases; unmatched junction nucleotides: 5. CDR3 sequence: CASRRTGINQPQHF. As DNA, the CDR3 is TGTGCCAGCAGACGGACAGGGATTAATCAGCCCCAGCATTTT.

The chain recombines TRBV7-3 with TRBJ2-2; TRBD2 aligns across 10 bases. The V and J ends lost 5 bases and 4 bases, in that order; junction bases with no gene match: 4. This CDR3 has 15 amino acids. The V gene's germline CDR1 is SGHTA and CDR2 FQGTGA. The CDR3 sequence: CASSALAGVTGELFF. The DNA for the CDR3 is TGTGCCAGCAGCGCCCTAGCGGGAGTCACCGGGGAGCTGTTTTTT. Drawing the rest from reference TRBV7-3 and TRBJ2-2, the complete variable domain is GAGVSQTPSNKVTEKGKYVELRCDPISGHTALYWYRQSLGQGPEFLIYFQGTGAADDSGLPNDRFFAVRPEGSVSTLKIQRTERGDSAVYLCASSALAGVTGELFFGEGSRLTVL.

V gene TRBV18 combines with J gene TRBJ2-1; the D gene is possibly TRBD2 (6 bases). Trimming stripped 2 bases from V and 2 bases from J, with 10 bases between. Germline CDR1 KGHSH, CDR2 LQKENI. The length of the CDR3 is 15 residues. This CDR3 reads CASSPAQRAYNEQFF. The CDR3 nucleotides read TGTGCCAGCTCACCAGCGCAGCGGGCCTACAATGAGCAGTTCTTC.

The chain combines TRBV7-6 with TRBJ2-1; the D gene is possibly TRBD2 (6 bases). CDR3 size: 16 residues. Looked up from germline, CDR1 is SGHVS and CDR2 is FNYEAQ. Trimming took off 1 base at V and 7 bases at J, with 17 bases between the two ends. CDR3 sequence: CASSLGKTSWGNEQFF. CDR3 coding DNA: TGTGCCAGCAGCTTAGGAAAGACTAGTTGGGGGAATGAGCAGTTCTTC.

The CDR3: CATSDQGLASTDTQYF. Written as DNA, the CDR3 is TGTGCCACCAGTGATCAGGGACTAGCGAGCACAGATACGCAGTATTTT. The rearrangement joins TRBV24-1 to TRBJ2-3, with TRBD2 matching over 10 bases. Per the germline V gene, CDR1 is KGHDR and CDR2 is SFDVKD. The CDR3 runs 16 residues. The J segment lost 0 bases and the V segment lost 3 bases, leaving 2 bases of the junction unmatched.

The chain combines TRBV19 with TRBJ2-2; the match to TRBD1 covers 10 bases. Germline loops: CDR1 LNHDA, CDR2 SQIVND (reference sequence). This CDR3 region has 15 residues. Trimming removed 6 bases from V and 2 bases from J; junction bases left unmatched: 3. Here the CDR3 reads CASRRDRGNTGELFF. CDR3 in DNA: TGTGCCAGTAGAAGGGACAGGGGCAACACCGGGGAGCTGTTTTTT.

The table lists this clone with a count of one. The junction shows a germline mismatch at one end, possibly a read error. This chain joins TRBV6-5 and TRBJ1-2; 7 bases align to TRBD1. The V gene's germline CDR1 is MNHEY and CDR2 SVGAGI. This CDR3 has 15 residues. CDR3 nucleotide sequence: TGTACCAGCACCTCTCGACAGGGACAAAACTATGGCTACACCTTC. Translation gives CTSTSRQGQNYGYTF.

This chain connects TRBV7-2 to TRBJ2-5, with 14 bases aligning to TRBD2. The germline V gene encodes CDR1 SGHTA and CDR2 FQGNSA. Unmatched junction bases numbered 7, after V lost 2 bases and J lost 5 bases. The CDR3 length is 17 residues. The CDR3 DNA is TGTGCCAGCAGCTTAAGGAGACTAGCGGGAGGGCTGGAGACCCAGTACTTC. Its protein product is CASSLRRLAGGLETQYF.

The chain recombines TRBV10-2 with TRBJ2-1; 9 nucleotides align to TRBD1. Germline-derived CDR1 and CDR2 are WSHSY and SAAADI. The CDR3 extends over 13 amino acids. Germline trimming cut 8 bases from V and 6 bases from J; bases unmatched to any gene: 5. The DNA of the CDR3 is TGCGCCAGCCTAAAGACAGGGGGCAATGAGCAGTTCTTC. This codes for CASLKTGGNEQFF.

The J gene is TRBJ2-7, the V gene TRBV3-1 (or the pseudogene TRBV3-2); D is undetermined. CDR3 size: 15 residues. The V gene's germline CDR1 is LGHDT and CDR2 YNNKEL (reference sequence). V dropped 2 bases and J dropped 3 bases, with 14 bases sitting between them. CDR3 loop: CASSQSPPRNYEQYF. DNA for the CDR3: TGTGCCAGCAGCCAATCACCACCTAGGAACTACGAGCAGTACTTC.

The chain uses TRBV28 and TRBJ2-7; 9 bases match TRBD2. From germline, CDR1 is MDHEN and CDR2 SYDVKM. This CDR3 region has 15 residues. V lost 7 bases to trimming and J lost 3 bases; unmatched junction nucleotides: 10. The DNA for the CDR3 is TGTGCCAGCACCCTGGGACCTAGCGGGATCTACGAGCAGTACTTC. Translated, it gives CASTLGPSGIYEQYF.

V is TRBV28 and J is TRBJ1-5; the D gene is possibly TRBD1 (5 bases). CDR3 length: 16 amino acids. V dropped 4 bases and J dropped 0 bases, with 13 bases sitting between them. The germline V gene encodes CDR1 MDHEN and CDR2 SYDVKM. The CDR3 loop is CASSWGSYYSNQPQHF. CDR3 in DNA: TGTGCCAGCAGTTGGGGCAGCTATTATAGCAATCAGCCCCAGCATTTT.

The genes are TRBV6-2 or TRBV6-3 and TRBJ1-1, with TRBD1 matching 8 bases. Germline CDR1 MNHEY, CDR2 SVGEGT. Unmatched junction bases numbered 0, after V lost 5 bases and J lost 4 bases. The CDR3 sequence is 12 residues long. The CDR3 coding sequence is TGTGCCAGCAGTGACAGGGGCACTGAAGCTTTCTTT. Its translation is CASSDRGTEAFF.

J is TRBJ1-2 and V is TRBV10-3; D perhaps matches TRBD1 (5 bases). The germline V gene encodes CDR1 ENHRY and CDR2 SYGVKD. Between the trimmed V and J ends, which lost 2 bases and 8 bases, there was a span of 18 bases. There are 15 residues in the CDR3. CDR3 loop: CAISEGAGILGGYTF. DNA of the CDR3: TGTGCCATCAGTGAGGGGGCAGGGATACTGGGCGGCTACACCTTC.

In DNA form, the CDR3 reads TGCGCCAGCAGCTTCGGGACAGGCACCTACGAGCAGTACTTC. Its translation is CASSFGTGTYEQYF. The chain carries TRBV5-1 and TRBJ2-7; TRBD1 matches at 8 bases. Germline V gene data show CDR1 as SGHRS and CDR2 as YFSETQ. Trimming cost V 2 bases and J 2 bases; bases outside gene matches: 3. The length of the CDR3 is 14 residues.

The CDR3 loop reads CASSFTSGRGNQPQHF. The DNA for the CDR3 is TGTGCCAGCAGTTTCACCTCGGGCAGGGGCAATCAGCCCCAGCATTTT. J is TRBJ1-5 and V is TRBV27; a possible D gene is TRBD1 (5 bases). Trimming shortened V by 3 bases and J by 2 bases, and 14 bases separated the two germline ends. Per germline, CDR1 MNHEY and CDR2 SMNVEV (reference sequence). The length of the CDR3 is 16 residues.

The chain couples TRBV27 to TRBJ2-5; 11 bases map to TRBD2. This CDR3 contains 16 residues. CDR1 and CDR2 from the germline V gene are MNHEY and SMNVEV (reference sequence). V shed 2 bases, J shed 5 bases, and the junction held 7 bases outside the gene matches. The CDR3 loop is CASSLGSSGGWETQYF. CDR3 in DNA: TGTGCCAGCAGTTTAGGGTCTAGCGGGGGGTGGGAGACCCAGTACTTC.

This chain joins TRBV9 and TRBJ2-2; TRBD2 is a possible D gene (6 bases). This CDR3 has 16 residues. From germline, CDR1 is SGDLS and CDR2 YYNGEE. V lost 4 bases to trimming and J lost 6 bases, with 19 bases between them. In nucleotides, the CDR3 is TGTGCCAGCAGCCCCCTTGCGGGACCCACCGCCGGGGAGCTGTTTTTT. Translating it yields CASSPLAGPTAGELFF.

The chain combines TRBV6-5 with TRBJ2-2; 9 bases line up with TRBD1. Germline V gives CDR1 MNHEY, CDR2 SVGAGI. With V trimmed by 7 bases and J by 9 bases, 12 bases remained unmatched. This CDR3 has 15 amino acids. CDR3 sequence: CASIAAGQGLRELFF. DNA of the CDR3: TGTGCCAGCATCGCCGCGGGACAGGGACTCAGGGAGCTGTTTTTT.

The rearrangement links TRBV24-1 to TRBJ2-5; 12 bases are shared with TRBD1. This CDR3 has 16 residues. The junction had 6 bases not matched to a gene; V was cut back by 4 bases and J by 4 bases. The V gene's germline CDR1 is KGHDR and CDR2 SFDVKD. The CDR3 sequence is CATSESGQGARETQYF. CDR3 nucleotide sequence: TGTGCCACCAGTGAATCGGGACAGGGGGCGCGAGAGACCCAGTACTTC.

The chain recombines TRBV7-9 with TRBJ2-7; 9 bases are a match to TRBD2. This CDR3 is built from 14 residues. Germline V gives CDR1 SEHNR, CDR2 FQNEAQ (reference sequence). The ends lost 3 bases at V and 5 bases at J; junction bases unmatched: 5. The CDR3 loop is CASSFGLARDEQYF. DNA of the CDR3: TGTGCCAGCAGCTTTGGACTAGCGAGGGACGAGCAGTACTTC.

This chain joins TRBV7-2 and TRBJ1-5; D is unclear. The CDR3 extends over 12 amino acids. Germline V gene sequence: CDR1 SGHTA, CDR2 FQGNSA. The V gene lost 5 bases and the J gene lost 4 bases, with 6 bases spanning the gap. The DNA of the CDR3 is TGTGCCAGCAGCCCCTATAATCAGCCCCAGCATTTT. Its translation: CASSPYNQPQHF.